A selection of T cell receptor beta chains follows, all from one sample in a study of T cells in Graves' hyperthyroidism and ophthalmopathy. TCRdb redid the calling of the multiplex PCR reads with MiXCR, one entry per CDR3 protein. The table has approximately 870,000 distinct CDR3 sequences, more than 30% seen once. Sequenced material: blood. These receptors originate from a man younger than 35 with Graves' hyperthyroidism. Each CDR3 is given with its conserved first and last residue.

TRBV9 | CASSVSGGGGAEASF
TRBV30 | CAWSVGQGNQPQHF
TRBV7-2 | CASRLDRGLKAFF
TRBV14 | CASSQAGMNTEAFF
TRBV20-1 | CSASTVTYEQYF
TRBV7-9 | CASSDRGQGHEQYF
TRBV7-6 | CASSLSAGPYSNQPQHF
TRBV5-1 | CASSPGFNEQYF
TRBV4-1 | CASSHQTGTLNTEAFF
TRBV5-1 | CASTGPGMNTEAFF
TRBV29-1 | CSVVTAGSYEQYF
TRBV20-1 | CSAYPGQYNSPLHF
TRBV24-1 | CATKGDGGELFF
TRBV6-5 | CASSAPGQEAEAFF
TRBV7-9 | CASSQEWTSGSSGANVLTF
TRBV7-2 | CASSLLVGEGWDTGELFF
TRBV10-3 | CAILPDTGELFF
TRBV11-3 | CASSTRGRSDYGYTF
TRBV13 | CACRSGGRSREQYF
TRBV6-5 | CASSFVGNEKLFF
TRBV19 | CASSIDVSDPYEQYF
TRBV7-2 | CASSPRLATNEKLFF
TRBV6-4 | CASSDREGDTIYF
TRBV7-9 | CASSRQGNKQPQHF
TRBV25-1 | CASSARGSGWETQYF
TRBV7-9 | CASTAGTQETQYF
TRBV7-8 | CASSWERRLPYEQYF
TRBV7-9 | CASSLGSGMAYEQYF
TRBV20-1 | CSAVRHSNQPQHF
TRBV5-6 | CASSSVRGEGQPQHF
TRBV5-1 | CASSLEQGPSQRF
TRBV15 | CATSPGEEGYGYTF
TRBV20-1 | CSARVPTSGNTIYF
TRBV5-1 | CASSLREDEQYF
TRBV7-3 | CASSPPTHEQYF
TRBV29-1 | CSVESGFGTEAFF
TRBV2 | CASVRDNTYEQYF
TRBV29-1 | CSVALNYGANVLTF
TRBV4-2 | CASRGPNLHEQYF
TRBV6-2/TRBV6-3 | CASSFTSGTGNEKLFF
TRBV10-3 | CASSQAGTKHYEQYF
TRBV10-3 | CATSERDRSYDGYTF
TRBV9 | CASSLTDDRVGNQPQHF
TRBV20-1 | CSAGTARTYEQYF
TRBV20-1 | CSASWGGEQYF
TRBV29-1 | CSVGVTNTGELFF
TRBV4-1 | CASSPEGGTTYEQYF
TRBV10-3 | CAIRLGTQTTEAFF
TRBV29-1 | CSAYRADSGEAHF
TRBV3-1 | CASSQIPANTEAFF
TRBV2 | CASRQGVSGANVLTF
TRBV2 | CASSYEGARAGELFF
TRBV5-5 | CASSFSNEQYF
TRBV11-2 | CASSLQGFHQPQHF
TRBV5-1 | CASSGGQGRDYGYTF
TRBV2 | CASSYRDRGEQYF
TRBV29-1 | CSVDPWDRGEQFF